What follows are 5 T cell receptor beta chains derived from one specimen sequenced in a study of naive and memory T cell subsets. An equimolar mix of two oligonucleotides served as the beta constant-region primer for TRBC1 and TRBC2. Nested alpha and beta constant-region primers with the SP2 primer drove four PCR rounds on ligated cDNA. TCRdb re-called the UMI-ligation and nested PCR reads through MiXCR, storing one row per CDR3 protein. The data contain 95,000 to 150,000 distinct CDR3 sequences, roughly 36% of them singletons. The sample comprised central memory CD4+ T cells from blood. The origin of the receptors is a human donor in good health.

This clonotype was recorded once. The CDR3 nucleotides read TGTGCCAGCAGCGCTAGGGCATCGACTAGCGGGAGAACTGAGCAGTTCTTC. As protein: CASSARASTSGRTEQFF. The chain employs TRBV2 and TRBJ2-1; 12 nucleotides line up with TRBD2. V lost 6 bases and J lost 9; bases outside the gene matches: 15. The CDR3 covers 17 residues. The germline gives CDR1 SNHLY, CDR2 FYNNEI. The entire variable domain, with the rest obtained from reference TRBV2 and TRBJ2-1, is as follows: EPEVTQTPSHQVTQMGQEVILRCVPISNHLYFYWYRQILGQKVEFLVSFYNNEISEKSEIFDDQFSVERPDGSNFTLKIRSTKLEDSAMYFCASSARASTSGRTEQFFGPGTRLTVL.

This clonotype has only a few counts. The V and J genes are TRBV18 and TRBJ2-1; weak D call: TRBD1 (5 bases). Trimming took off 2 bases at V and 3 bases at J, with 8 bases between the two ends. Germline V gene lookup returns CDR1 KGHSH and CDR2 LQKENI. The CDR3 spans 14 residues. CDR3 nucleotides: TGTGCCAGCTCACCAGACAGAAACTACAATGAGCAGTTCTTC. Translation: CASSPDRNYNEQFF. Complete variable domain (other parts from reference TRBV18 and TRBJ2-1): NAGVMQNPRHLVRRRGQEARLRCSPMKGHSHVYWYRQLPEEGLKFMVYLQKENIIDESGMPKERFSAEFPKEGPSILRIQQVVRGDSAAYFCASSPDRNYNEQFFGPGTRLTVL.

The V call is TRBV6-1, the J call TRBJ2-7; 8 positions agree with TRBD1. Germline lookup yields CDR1 MNHNS and CDR2 SASEGT. This CDR3 contains 13 residues. V lost 7 bases and J lost 6; bases outside the gene matches: 8. CDR3 sequence: CASTGQGIGEQYF. The CDR3 region has the DNA TGTGCCAGCACCGGACAGGGAATAGGCGAGCAGTACTTC.

This clonotype showed up just a few times. The chain couples TRBV13 to TRBJ2-1; 11 bases align to TRBD1. The CDR3 spans 16 residues. The germline gives CDR1 PRHDT, CDR2 FYEKMQ (reference sequence). V shed 1 base, J shed 8 bases, and the junction held 7 bases outside the gene matches. The CDR3 coding sequence is TGTGCCAGCAGCTTAGCTGGACAGGGGGCTAAATATGAGCAGTTCTTC. It is translated as CASSLAGQGAKYEQFF.

This clonotype was detected only a few times. The rearrangement links TRBV6-1 to TRBJ1-2, with a tentative D call TRBD1 (5 bases). The CDR3 is made up of 15 amino acids. The V end was cut by 2 bases, the J end by 2 bases, with 12 bases between. Germline values: CDR1 MNHNS, CDR2 SASEGT. This CDR3 is CASSEWGGHNYGYTF. CDR3 nucleotides: TGTGCCAGCAGTGAATGGGGCGGCCACAACTATGGCTACACCTTC.